This T cell receptor (beta chain) was recorded in a study of blood T cell repertoires in COVID-19. Background on the study: Acute and convalescent COVID-19 samples came from the United States, Italy and Spain. Nucleic acid was either cDNA or gDNA, and it came from T cells, B-cell-depleted T cells, or PBMCs.

Authors' methods: Researchers report that nucleated cell counts were estimated from reference gene primer amplification. Data came from immunoSEQ multiplex PCR; TCRdb stores just in-frame clones and leaves some out. V, J and clone size are taken as reported in that table, and D and trimming were inferred from the DNA itself. This sample has about 99,000 clones, with around 84% found just once. Trimming shortened V by 5 bases and J by 5 bases, and 6 bases separated the two germline ends. CDR3 length: 11 residues. The germline CDR1 and CDR2 sequences are SGHVS and FNYEAQ. The receptor was isolated from a man between 65 and 85 years old with active or convalescent COVID-19. Source material: peripheral blood. The genes are TRBV7-6 and TRBJ2-5, with TRBD1 as a possible D gene (5 bases). CDR3 sequence (DNA): TGTGCCAGCAGCCCAGGGGAGACCCAGTACTTC. It yields the protein CASSPGETQYF.